The TCR beta chain described here comes from a study of blood T cell repertoires in COVID-19. The CDR3 contains 14 residues. Trimming took off 7 bases at V and 5 bases at J, with 18 bases between the two ends. From germline, CDR1 is MNHEY and CDR2 SVGAGI. Profiling relied on immunoSEQ multiplex PCR, and the TCRdb table lists in-frame clones only, not all of them. The sample comprises approximately 290,000 clones, roughly 87% of which are singletons, and 2% to 3% rests with the top ten. The sample was peripheral blood. The chain recombines TRBV6-5 with TRBJ2-7; D perhaps matches TRBD2 (5 bases). The clonotype comes from a man younger than 35 with active or convalescent COVID-19. CDR3 nucleotide sequence: TGTGCCAGCAATACACCCCCAACCGGGGACGAGCAGTACTTC. Amino acids: CASNTPPTGDEQYF.